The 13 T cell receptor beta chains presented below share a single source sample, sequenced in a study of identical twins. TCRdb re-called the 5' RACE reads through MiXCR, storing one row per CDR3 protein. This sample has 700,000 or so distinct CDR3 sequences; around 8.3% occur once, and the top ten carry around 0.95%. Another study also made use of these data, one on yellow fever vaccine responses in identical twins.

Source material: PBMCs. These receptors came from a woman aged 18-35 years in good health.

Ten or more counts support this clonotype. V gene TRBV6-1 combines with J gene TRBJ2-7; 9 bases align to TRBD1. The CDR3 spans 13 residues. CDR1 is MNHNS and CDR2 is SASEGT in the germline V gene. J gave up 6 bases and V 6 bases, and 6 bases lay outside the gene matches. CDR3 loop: CASSSGTGTEQYF. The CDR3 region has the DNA TGTGCCAGCAGCTCCGGGACAGGGACCGAGCAGTACTTC.

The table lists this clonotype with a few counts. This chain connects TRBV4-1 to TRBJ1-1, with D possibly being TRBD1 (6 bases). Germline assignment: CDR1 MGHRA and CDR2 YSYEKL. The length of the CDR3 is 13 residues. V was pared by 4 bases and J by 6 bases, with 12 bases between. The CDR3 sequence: CASSPTGYPEAFF. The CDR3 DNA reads TGCGCCAGCAGCCCAACAGGGTACCCTGAAGCTTTCTTT.

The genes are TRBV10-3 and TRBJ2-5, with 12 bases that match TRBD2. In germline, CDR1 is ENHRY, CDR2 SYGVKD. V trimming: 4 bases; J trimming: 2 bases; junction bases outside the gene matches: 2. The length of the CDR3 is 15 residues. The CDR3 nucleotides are TGTGCCATCAGTGGACTAGCGGGGGAACAAGAGACCCAGTACTTC. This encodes CAISGLAGEQETQYF.

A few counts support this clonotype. The CDR3 DNA follows: TGTGCCATCAGTGACAGGGAAGAGACCCAGTACTTC. Protein product: CAISDREETQYF. The gene calls are TRBV10-3 and TRBJ2-5, with D tentatively TRBD1 (5 bases). Germline CDR1 is ENHRY and CDR2 is SYGVKD. The V gene lost 3 bases and the J gene lost 3 bases, with 5 bases spanning the gap. The CDR3 is 12 amino acids.

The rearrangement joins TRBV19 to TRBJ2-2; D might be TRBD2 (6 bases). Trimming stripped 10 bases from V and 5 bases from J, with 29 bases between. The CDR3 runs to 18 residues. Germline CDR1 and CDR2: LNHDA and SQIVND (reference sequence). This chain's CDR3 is CAISIPQMVAELTGELFF. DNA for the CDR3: TGTGCCATCAGTATACCCCAGATGGTAGCGGAACTAACCGGGGAGCTGTTTTTT.

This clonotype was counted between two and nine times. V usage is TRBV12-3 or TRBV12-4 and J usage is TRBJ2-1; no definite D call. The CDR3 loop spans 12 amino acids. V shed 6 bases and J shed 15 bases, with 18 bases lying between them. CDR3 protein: CASSPEMLPGFF. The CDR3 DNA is TGTGCCAGCAGCCCGGAGATGCTACCGGGGTTCTTC.

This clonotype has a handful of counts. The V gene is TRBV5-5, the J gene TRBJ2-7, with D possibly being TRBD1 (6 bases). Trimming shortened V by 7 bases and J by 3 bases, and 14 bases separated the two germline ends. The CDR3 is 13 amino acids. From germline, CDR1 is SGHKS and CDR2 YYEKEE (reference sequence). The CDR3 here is CASGYRDNYEQYF. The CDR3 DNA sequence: TGTGCCAGCGGATACCGGGACAACTACGAGCAGTACTTC.

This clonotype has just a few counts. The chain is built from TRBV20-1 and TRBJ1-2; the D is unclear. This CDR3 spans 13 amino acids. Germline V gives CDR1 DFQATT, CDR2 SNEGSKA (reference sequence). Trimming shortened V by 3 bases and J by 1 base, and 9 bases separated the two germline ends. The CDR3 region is CSARLEHNYGYTF. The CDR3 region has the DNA TGCAGTGCTAGGTTGGAACATAACTATGGCTACACCTTC.

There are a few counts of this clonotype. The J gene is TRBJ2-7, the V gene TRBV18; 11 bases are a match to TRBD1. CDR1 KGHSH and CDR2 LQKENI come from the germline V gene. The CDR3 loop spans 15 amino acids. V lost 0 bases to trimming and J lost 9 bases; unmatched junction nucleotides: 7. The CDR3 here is CASSPPGQGVRVQYF. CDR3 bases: TGTGCCAGCTCACCACCGGGACAGGGGGTGAGGGTGCAGTACTTC.

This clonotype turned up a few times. In nucleotides, the CDR3 is TGCAGTGCTAGAGCGGTCCGCGGGAGGAGCAACGAGCAGTACTTC. Its translation is CSARAVRGRSNEQYF. The chain is built from TRBV20-1 and TRBJ2-7, with 8 bases that match TRBD2. The V and J ends lost 1 base and 5 bases, in that order; junction bases with no gene match: 10. The germline CDR1 and CDR2 sequences are DFQATT and SNEGSKA (reference sequence). This CDR3 spans 15 amino acids.

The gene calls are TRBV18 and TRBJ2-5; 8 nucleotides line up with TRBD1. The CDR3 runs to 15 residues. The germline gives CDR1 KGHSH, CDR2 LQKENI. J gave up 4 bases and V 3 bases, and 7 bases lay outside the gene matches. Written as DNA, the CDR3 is TGTGCCAGCTCACCCGATACAGGGGGAGGAGAGACCCAGTACTTC. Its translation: CASSPDTGGGETQYF.

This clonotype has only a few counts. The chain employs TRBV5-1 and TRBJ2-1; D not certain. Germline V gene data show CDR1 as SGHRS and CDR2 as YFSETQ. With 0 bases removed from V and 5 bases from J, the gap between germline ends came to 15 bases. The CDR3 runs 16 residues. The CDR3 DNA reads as TGCGCCAGCAGCTTGGATTTGGAAGCTGCCGACAATGAGCAGTTCTTC. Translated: CASSLDLEAADNEQFF.

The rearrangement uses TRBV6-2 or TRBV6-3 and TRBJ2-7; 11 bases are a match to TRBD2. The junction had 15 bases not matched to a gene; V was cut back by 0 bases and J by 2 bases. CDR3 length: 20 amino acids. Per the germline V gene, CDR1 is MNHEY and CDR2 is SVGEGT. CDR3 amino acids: CASSYSHGGTSGIITYEQYF. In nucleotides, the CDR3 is TGTGCCAGCAGTTACTCCCACGGCGGGACTAGCGGAATAATAACCTACGAGCAGTACTTC.